This is a list of T cell receptor beta chains from one sample in a study of tumor and adjacent non-tumor tissue in lung cancer. Each CDR3 protein is one row after TCRdb ran MiXCR on the multiplex PCR reads. The data hold roughly 67,000 distinct CDR3 sequences, with approximately 73% observed a single time. Sample: distant non-tumor lung tissue. The source is a man aged 60 to 69 with non-small cell lung cancer. The CDR3 runs from the conserved cysteine through the conserved F or W.

v_call cdr3_aa
TRBV2 CASSFGGHTGELFF
TRBV14 CASSQDLDLTGELFF
TRBV12-3/TRBV12-4 CASSLSNPRDEQFF
TRBV5-5 CASSRGLAGDSDTQYF
TRBV12-5 CASGLVRRGKAF
TRBV29-1 CSVIPGQGARIYGYTF
TRBV6-1 CASPGQEWKETQYF
TRBV10-2 CASRVARGRTGTQYF
TRBV6-5 CASSTGAGELFF
TRBV4-1 CAISHGFEAFF
TRBV6-1 CASSEPYEQYF
TRBV29-1 CSVQCGRGGYVQYF
TRBV20-1 CSATTGDYRPQHF